In its sample, the clone carrying this TCR beta chain was seen a few times. Antigen specificity is unknown. The PCR used 60 Vbeta and 13 Jbeta primers. TCRdb's copy holds only in-frame clones and misses some; the assay was immunoSEQ multiplex PCR. The data contain more than 65,000 clones, roughly 74% of them singletons. The data were taken from a study of cytomegalovirus exposure and HLA in healthy donors. General study findings and limits: A highly shared variant cluster was judged a likely technical artifact. Listed as cytomegalovirus-associated were approximately 160 TCR beta chains. Near-uniform donor sequencing depth was presumed by presence/absence analyses.

Sequenced material: PBMCs. This receptor was identified in a woman between 45 and 65 years old in good health and CMV-seropositive.

CDR3 residues: CASSLSSGGYEQYF. The DNA for the CDR3 is TGTGCCAGCAGCTTATCCAGCGGGGGATACGAGCAGTACTTC. This chain joins TRBV7-2 and TRBJ2-7; 8 bases are a match to TRBD2. Germline V CDR1 and CDR2: SGHTA, FQGNSA. This CDR3 contains 14 residues. The V and J ends lost 2 bases and 4 bases, in that order; junction bases with no gene match: 4.